The clone carrying this TCR beta chain was seen a few times. Antigen: not known. This entry comes from a study of blood T cells in healthy people across ages. Study-level points and caveats: Higher naive T cell percentage went strongly together with higher TCR beta diversity. Across the age range, TCR beta diversity per million T cells fell in a roughly linear way.

Primed by a sample-barcoded 5' primer and a J-beta primer mix, a second PCR proceeded for 7 to 11 cycles. Each CDR3 protein gets one entry after TCRdb re-called the 5' RACE reads with MiXCR. The sample has roughly 410,000 distinct CDR3 sequences, about 49% seen once. Roughly 9 milliliters of peripheral blood were drawn from each donor. The sample comprised blood. The TCR sequence derives from a man aged 55-75 years in good health.

The CDR3 region is CASRATSGTTDTQYF. CDR3 nucleotides: TGTGCCAGCAGGGCGACTAGCGGGACCACAGATACGCAGTATTTT. The gene calls are TRBV7-2 and TRBJ2-3, with 11 bases that match TRBD2. Per the germline V gene, CDR1 is SGHTA and CDR2 is FQGNSA. This CDR3 region has 15 residues. J lost 2 bases, V lost 6 bases, and 4 bases had no gene match.